The sequence of this T cell receptor beta chain was determined in a study of CD4 and CD8 cells across lung adenocarcinoma regions. Samples came from patients with localized non-small cell lung adenocarcinoma. MiXCR, run by TCRdb on the PCR reads, gives a single entry per CDR3 protein. Altogether about 25,000 distinct CDR3 sequences are present, 53% being singletons, with the ten largest covering 40% to 50%. CDR1 and CDR2 from the germline V gene are MNHNS and SASEGT. V was shortened by 5 bases and J by 4 bases, with 12 bases between the two germline ends. This CDR3 spans 14 amino acids. The chain couples TRBV6-1 to TRBJ2-1; a weak D match, TRBD2 (5 bases). The clonotype originates from a male donor with lung adenocarcinoma. The CD4 and CD8 labels of this study may be unreliable. Sequenced sample: CD8+ T cells from the center of a lung tumor. Written as DNA, the CDR3 is TGTGCCAGCAGTACCGCAACGGGGTACAATGAGCAGTTCTTC. This translates into CASSTATGYNEQFF.